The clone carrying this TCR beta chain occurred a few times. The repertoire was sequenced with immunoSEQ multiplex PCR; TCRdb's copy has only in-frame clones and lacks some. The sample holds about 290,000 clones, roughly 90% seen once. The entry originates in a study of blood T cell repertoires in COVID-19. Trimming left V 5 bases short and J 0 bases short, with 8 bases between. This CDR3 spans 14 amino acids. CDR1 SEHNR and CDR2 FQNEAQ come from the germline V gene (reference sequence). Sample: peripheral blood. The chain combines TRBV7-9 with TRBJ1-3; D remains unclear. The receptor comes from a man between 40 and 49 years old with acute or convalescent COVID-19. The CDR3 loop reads CASSGRDSGNTIYF. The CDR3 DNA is TGTGCCAGCAGCGGACGGGACTCTGGAAACACCATATATTTT.